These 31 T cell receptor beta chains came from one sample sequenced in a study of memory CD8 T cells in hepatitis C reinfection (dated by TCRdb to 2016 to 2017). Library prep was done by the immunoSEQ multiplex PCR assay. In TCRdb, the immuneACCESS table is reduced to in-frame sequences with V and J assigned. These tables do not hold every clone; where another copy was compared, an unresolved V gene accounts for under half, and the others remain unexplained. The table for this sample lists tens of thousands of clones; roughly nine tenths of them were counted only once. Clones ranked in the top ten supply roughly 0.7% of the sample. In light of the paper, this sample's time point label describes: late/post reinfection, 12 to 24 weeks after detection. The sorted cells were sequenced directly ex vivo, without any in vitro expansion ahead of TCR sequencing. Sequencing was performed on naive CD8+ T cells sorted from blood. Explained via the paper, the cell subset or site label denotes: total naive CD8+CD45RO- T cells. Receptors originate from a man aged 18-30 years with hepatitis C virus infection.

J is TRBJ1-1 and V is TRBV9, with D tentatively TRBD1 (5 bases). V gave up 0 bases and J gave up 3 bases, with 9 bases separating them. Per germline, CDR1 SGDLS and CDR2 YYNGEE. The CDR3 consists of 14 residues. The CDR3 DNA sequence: TGTGCCAGCAGCGTAGCATCAGGGTACACTGAAGCTTTCTTT. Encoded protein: CASSVASGYTEAFF.

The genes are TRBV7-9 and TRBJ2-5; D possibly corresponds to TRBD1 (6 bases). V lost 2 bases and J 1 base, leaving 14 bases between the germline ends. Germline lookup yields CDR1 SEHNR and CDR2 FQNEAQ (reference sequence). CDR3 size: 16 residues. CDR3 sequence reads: CASSLRTATSQETQYF. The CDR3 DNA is TGTGCCAGCAGCTTAAGGACAGCTACCTCCCAAGAGACCCAGTACTTC.

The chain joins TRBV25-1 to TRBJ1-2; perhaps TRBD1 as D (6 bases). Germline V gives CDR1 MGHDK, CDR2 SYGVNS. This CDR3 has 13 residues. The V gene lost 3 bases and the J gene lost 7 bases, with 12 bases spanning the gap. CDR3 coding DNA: TGTGCCAGCAGTGATACAGGGATTCCTGGCTACACCTTC. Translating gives CASSDTGIPGYTF.

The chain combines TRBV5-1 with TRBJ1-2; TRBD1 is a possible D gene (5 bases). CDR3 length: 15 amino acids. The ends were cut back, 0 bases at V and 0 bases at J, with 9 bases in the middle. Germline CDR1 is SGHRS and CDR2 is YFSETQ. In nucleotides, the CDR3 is TGCGCCAGCAGCTTGGGCCAGGGCACTAACTATGGCTACACCTTC. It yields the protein CASSLGQGTNYGYTF.

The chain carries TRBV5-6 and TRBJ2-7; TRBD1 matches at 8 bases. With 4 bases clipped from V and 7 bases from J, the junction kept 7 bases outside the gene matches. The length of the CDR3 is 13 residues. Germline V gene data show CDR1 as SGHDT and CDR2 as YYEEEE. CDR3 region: CASSMDRVGEQYV. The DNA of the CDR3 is TGTGCCAGCAGCATGGACAGGGTGGGGGAGCAGTACGTC.

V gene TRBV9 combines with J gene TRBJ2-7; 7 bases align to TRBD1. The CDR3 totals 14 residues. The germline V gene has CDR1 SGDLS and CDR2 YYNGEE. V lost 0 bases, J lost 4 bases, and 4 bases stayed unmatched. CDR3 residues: CASSVGQGGYEQYF. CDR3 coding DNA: TGTGCCAGCAGCGTAGGACAGGGCGGGTACGAGCAGTACTTC. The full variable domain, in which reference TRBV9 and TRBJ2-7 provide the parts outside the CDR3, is DSGVTQTPKHLITATGQRVTLRCSPRSGDLSVYWYQQSLDQGLQFLIQYYNGEERAKGNILERFSAQQFPDLHSELNLSSLELGDSALYFCASSVGQGGYEQYFGPGTRLTVT.

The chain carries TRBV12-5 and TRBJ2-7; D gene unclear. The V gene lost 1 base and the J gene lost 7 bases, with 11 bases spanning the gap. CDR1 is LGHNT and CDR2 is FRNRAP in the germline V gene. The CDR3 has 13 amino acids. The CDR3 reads CASGLGVSGEQYV. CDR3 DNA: TGTGCTAGTGGTTTGGGGGTCTCGGGTGAGCAGTACGTC.

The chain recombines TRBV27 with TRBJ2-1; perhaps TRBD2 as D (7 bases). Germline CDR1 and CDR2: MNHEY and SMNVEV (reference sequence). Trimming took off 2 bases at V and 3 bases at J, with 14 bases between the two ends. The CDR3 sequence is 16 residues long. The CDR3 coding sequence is TGTGCCAGCAGTTTAGGAGGGGGGGCTGGCTACAATGAGCAGTTCTTC. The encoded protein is CASSLGGGAGYNEQFF.

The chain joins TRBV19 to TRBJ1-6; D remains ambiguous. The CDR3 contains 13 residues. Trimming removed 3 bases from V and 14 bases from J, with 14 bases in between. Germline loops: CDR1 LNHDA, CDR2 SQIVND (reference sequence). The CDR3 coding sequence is TGTGCCAGTAGTATTACCGACTCCGGGGCCCTCCACTTT. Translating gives CASSITDSGALHF.

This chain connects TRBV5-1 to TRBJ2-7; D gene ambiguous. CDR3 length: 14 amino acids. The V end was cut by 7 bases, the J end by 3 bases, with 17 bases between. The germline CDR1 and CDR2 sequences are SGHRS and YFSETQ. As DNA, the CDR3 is TGCGCCAGCGGGTTCGTGTCGGCAGGCTACGAGCAGTACTTC. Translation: CASGFVSAGYEQYF.

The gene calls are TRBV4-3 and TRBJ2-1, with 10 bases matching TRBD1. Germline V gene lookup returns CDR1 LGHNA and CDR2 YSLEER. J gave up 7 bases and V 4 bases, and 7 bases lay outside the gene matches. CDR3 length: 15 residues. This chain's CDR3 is CASSPGTGVANEQFF. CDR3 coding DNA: TGCGCCAGCAGCCCAGGGACAGGGGTTGCAAATGAGCAGTTCTTC.

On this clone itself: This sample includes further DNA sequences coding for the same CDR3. CDR3 residues: CASSLLTSGRAGEDTQYF. CDR3 coding DNA: TGTGCCAGCAGTTTATTGACTAGCGGGAGGGCCGGGGAAGATACGCAGTATTTT. This chain connects TRBV28 to TRBJ2-3; TRBD2 agrees at 14 bases. Germline values: CDR1 MDHEN, CDR2 SYDVKM. CDR3 length: 18 amino acids. The J segment lost 5 bases and the V segment lost 1 base, leaving 8 bases of the junction unmatched.

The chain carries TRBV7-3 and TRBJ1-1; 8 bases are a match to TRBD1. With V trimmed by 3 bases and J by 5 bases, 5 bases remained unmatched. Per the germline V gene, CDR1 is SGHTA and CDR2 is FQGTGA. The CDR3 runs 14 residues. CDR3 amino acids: CASSFGQGRTEAFF. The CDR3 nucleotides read TGTGCCAGCAGCTTCGGACAGGGAAGGACTGAAGCTTTCTTT. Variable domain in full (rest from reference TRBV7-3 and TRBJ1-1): GAGVSQTPSNKVTEKGKYVELRCDPISGHTALYWYRQSLGQGPEFLIYFQGTGAADDSGLPNDRFFAVRPEGSVSTLKIQRTERGDSAVYLCASSFGQGRTEAFFGQGTRLTVV.

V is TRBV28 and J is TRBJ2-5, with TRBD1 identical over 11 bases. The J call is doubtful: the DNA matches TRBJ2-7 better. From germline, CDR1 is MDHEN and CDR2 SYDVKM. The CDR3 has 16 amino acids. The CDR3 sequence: CASSYPTGTGGYEQYF. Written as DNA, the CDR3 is TGTGCCAGCAGTTACCCGACCGGGACAGGGGGCTACGAGCAGTACTTC.

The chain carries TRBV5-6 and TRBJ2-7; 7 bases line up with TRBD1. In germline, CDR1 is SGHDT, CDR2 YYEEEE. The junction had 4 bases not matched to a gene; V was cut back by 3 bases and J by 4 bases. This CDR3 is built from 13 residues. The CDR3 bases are TGTGCCAGCAGCTCAGGGGGTTCTTACGAGCAGTACGTC. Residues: CASSSGGSYEQYV.

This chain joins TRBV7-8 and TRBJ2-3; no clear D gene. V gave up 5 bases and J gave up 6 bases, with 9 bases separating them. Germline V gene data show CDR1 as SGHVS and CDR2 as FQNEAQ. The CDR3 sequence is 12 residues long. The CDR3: CASSQEEDTQYF. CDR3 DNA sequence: TGTGCCAGCAGCCAAGAAGAGGATACGCAGTATTTT.

DNA for the CDR3: TGCAGCGTTGAAGAACGCCGGGACAGCAACACCGGGGAGCTGTTTTTT. Translated, it gives CSVEERRDSNTGELFF. This chain connects TRBV29-1 to TRBJ2-2; 7 bases line up with TRBD1. Trimming took 0 bases from V and 2 from J; bases not matched to a gene: 6. Germline V lookup: CDR1 SQVTM, CDR2 ANQGSEA. The CDR3 consists of 16 residues.

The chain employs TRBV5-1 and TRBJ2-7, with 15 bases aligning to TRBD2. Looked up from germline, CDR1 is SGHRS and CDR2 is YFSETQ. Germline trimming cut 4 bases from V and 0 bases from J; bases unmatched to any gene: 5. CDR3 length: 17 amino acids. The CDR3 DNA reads TGCGCCAGCAGCACAGGACTAGCGGGAGGGAGCTCCTACGAGCAGTACTTC. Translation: CASSTGLAGGSSYEQYF.

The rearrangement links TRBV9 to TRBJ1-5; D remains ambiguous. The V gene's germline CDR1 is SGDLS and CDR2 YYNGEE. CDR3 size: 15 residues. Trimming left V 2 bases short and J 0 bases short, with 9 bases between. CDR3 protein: CASSVEGDSNQPQHF. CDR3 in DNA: TGTGCCAGCAGCGTCGAGGGTGATAGCAATCAGCCCCAGCATTTT.

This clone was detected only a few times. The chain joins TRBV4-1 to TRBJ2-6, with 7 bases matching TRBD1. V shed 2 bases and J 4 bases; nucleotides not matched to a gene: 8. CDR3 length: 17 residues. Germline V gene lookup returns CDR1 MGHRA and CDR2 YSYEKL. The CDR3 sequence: CASSQSPQGYGANVLTF. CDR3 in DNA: TGCGCCAGCAGCCAAAGCCCACAGGGGTACGGGGCCAACGTCCTGACTTTC.

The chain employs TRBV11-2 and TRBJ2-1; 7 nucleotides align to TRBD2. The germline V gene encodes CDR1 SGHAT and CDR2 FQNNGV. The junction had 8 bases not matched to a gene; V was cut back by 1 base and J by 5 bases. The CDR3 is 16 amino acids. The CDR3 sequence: CASSLGAGIYNNEQFF. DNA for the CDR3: TGTGCCAGCAGCTTAGGAGCGGGGATCTATAACAATGAGCAGTTCTTC.

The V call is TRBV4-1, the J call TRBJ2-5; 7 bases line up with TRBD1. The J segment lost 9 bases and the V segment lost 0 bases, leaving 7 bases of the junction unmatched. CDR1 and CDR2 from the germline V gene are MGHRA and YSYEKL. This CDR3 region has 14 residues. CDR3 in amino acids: CASSQDGLRGSQYF. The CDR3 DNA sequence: TGCGCCAGCAGCCAAGATGGGCTCAGGGGGTCCCAGTACTTC.

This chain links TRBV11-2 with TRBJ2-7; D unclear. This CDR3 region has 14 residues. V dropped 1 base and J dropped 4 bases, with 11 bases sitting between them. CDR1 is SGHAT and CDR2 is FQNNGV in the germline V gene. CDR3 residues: CASSLGPAGYEQYF. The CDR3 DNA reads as TGTGCCAGCAGCTTAGGCCCTGCCGGTTACGAGCAGTACTTC.

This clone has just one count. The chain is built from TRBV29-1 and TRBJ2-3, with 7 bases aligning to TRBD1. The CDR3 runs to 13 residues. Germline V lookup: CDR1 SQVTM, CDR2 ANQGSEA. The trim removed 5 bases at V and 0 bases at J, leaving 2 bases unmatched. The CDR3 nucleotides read TGCAGCGTTATGACAGGGAGCACAGATACGCAGTATTTT. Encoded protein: CSVMTGSTDTQYF.

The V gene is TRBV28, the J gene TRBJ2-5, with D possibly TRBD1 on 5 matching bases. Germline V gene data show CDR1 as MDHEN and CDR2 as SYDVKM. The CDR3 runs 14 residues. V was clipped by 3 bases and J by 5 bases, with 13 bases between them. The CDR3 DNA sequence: TGTGCCAGCAGTTTTGGGCAGGGCAGTGAGACCCAGTACTTC. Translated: CASSFGQGSETQYF.

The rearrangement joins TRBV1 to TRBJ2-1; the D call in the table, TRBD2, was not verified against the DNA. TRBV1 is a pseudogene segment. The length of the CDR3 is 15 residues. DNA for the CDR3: TGCACCAGCAGCCGGACTCGCGGCACCTACAATGAGCAGTTCTTC. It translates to CTSSRTRGTYNEQFF.

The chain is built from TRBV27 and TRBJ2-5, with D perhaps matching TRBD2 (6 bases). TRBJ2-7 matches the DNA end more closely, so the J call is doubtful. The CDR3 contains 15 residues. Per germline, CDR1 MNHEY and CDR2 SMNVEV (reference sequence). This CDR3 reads CASSLSWGVFYEQYF. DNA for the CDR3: TGTGCCAGCAGTTTATCATGGGGGGTGTTCTACGAGCAGTACTTC.

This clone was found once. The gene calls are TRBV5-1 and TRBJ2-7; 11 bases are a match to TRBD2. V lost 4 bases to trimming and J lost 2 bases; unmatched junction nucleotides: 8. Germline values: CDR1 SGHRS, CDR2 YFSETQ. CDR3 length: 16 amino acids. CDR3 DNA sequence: TGCGCCAGCAGCCCAGGATCGGGACTAGCGGCCTACGAGCAGTACGTC. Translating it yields CASSPGSGLAAYEQYV.

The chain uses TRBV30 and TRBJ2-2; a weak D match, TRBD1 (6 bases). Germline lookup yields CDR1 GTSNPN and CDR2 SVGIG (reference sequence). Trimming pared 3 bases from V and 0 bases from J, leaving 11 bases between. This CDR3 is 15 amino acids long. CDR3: CAWSPGVTNTGELFF. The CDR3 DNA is TGTGCCTGGAGCCCAGGGGTAACGAACACCGGGGAGCTGTTTTTT.

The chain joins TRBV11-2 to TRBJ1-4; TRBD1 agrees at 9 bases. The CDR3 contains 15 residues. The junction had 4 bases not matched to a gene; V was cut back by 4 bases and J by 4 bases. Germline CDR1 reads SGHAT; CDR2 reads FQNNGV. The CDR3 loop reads CASSSWGQGNEKLFF. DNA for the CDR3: TGTGCCAGCAGCTCCTGGGGACAGGGTAATGAAAAACTGTTTTTT.

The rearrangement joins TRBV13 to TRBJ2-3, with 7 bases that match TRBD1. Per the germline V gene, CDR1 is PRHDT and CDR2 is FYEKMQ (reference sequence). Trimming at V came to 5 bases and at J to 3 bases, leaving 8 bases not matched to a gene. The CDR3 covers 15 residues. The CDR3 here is CASSPGGLRTDTQYF. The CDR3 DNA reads TGTGCCAGCAGCCCAGGGGGTCTAAGGACAGATACGCAGTATTTT.